The clone carrying this T cell receptor beta chain was counted between two and nine times. As yet, its antigen is unknown. This record comes from a study of T-cell memory formation after mild COVID-19. At the level of the study: Among the donors, TCR clusters were largely specific to each donor.

TCRdb fed the 5' RACE reads into MiXCR, producing one record per CDR3 protein. Of about 270,000 distinct CDR3 sequences listed, 15% to 20% are singletons. Findings and limits, study-wide: CM and EM subsets held most contracting CD4+ clones; EMRA held CD8+ ones.

CDR3 length equals 12 residues. Trimming pared 1 base from V and 9 bases from J, leaving 9 bases between. The V and J genes are TRBV12-3 or TRBV12-4 and TRBJ2-5; D might be TRBD1 (5 bases). Sequencing was performed on PBMCs or a T cell subset sorted from them (not recorded which). The sequence derives from a man between 18 and 29 years old who had mild COVID-19 (a few samples of this study predate the infection). Cell type and time point are not known. The CDR3 protein is CASSLGTRAQYF. The CDR3 coding sequence is TGTGCCAGCAGTTTAGGTACCAGGGCCCAGTACTTC.